The T cell receptor beta chain described here comes from a study of blood T cells in healthy people across ages. The length of the CDR3 is 14 residues. Trimming pared 1 base from V and 5 bases from J, leaving 11 bases between. From germline, CDR1 is LGHNA and CDR2 YSLEER. A second PCR of about 6 to 11 cycles used a sample-barcoded 5' primer and a J-beta primer mix. TCRdb itself ran the 5' RACE reads through MiXCR, one entry per CDR3 protein. Here the sample spans around 990,000 distinct CDR3 sequences, roughly two fifths being singletons. This chain connects TRBV4-3 to TRBJ1-2; the D is unclear. This sequence originates from a man between 18 and 35 years old in good health. The specimen sequenced was blood. CDR3 region: CASSQGVASYGYTF. For the CDR3, the DNA is TGCGCCAGCAGCCAAGGGGTGGCTTCGTATGGCTACACCTTC.